Below, one T cell receptor beta chain is given with its context. The data are from a study of blood T cell repertoires in COVID-19. The overall study: Some COVID-19 samples were acute and others convalescent; all came from the United States, Italy and Spain. The analysed material was cDNA or gDNA that came from T cells, B-cell-depleted T cells, or PBMCs.

In Seattle, patients joined the study during active infection and were tracked longitudinally. Authors' data handling: Counts of nucleated cells, estimated from reference gene primer amplification, were obtained. Some clones are missing from TCRdb's copy, which holds only in-frame ones; the method was immunoSEQ multiplex PCR. V and J calls plus clone size are reproduced from that table; the DNA served to infer D and trimming. Among more than 200,000 clones listed, 86% were seen once. Trimming left V 0 bases short and J 1 base short, with 14 bases between. This CDR3 has 17 amino acids. Germline V CDR1 and CDR2: LGHNA, YSLEER.

V gene TRBV4-3 combines with J gene TRBJ2-3; D is unresolved. This clonotype originated in a man aged 50 to 59 with COVID-19, enrolled during active disease. Material: peripheral blood. The chain's CDR3 is CASSQDSVAHGTDTQYF. CDR3 nucleotide sequence: TGCGCCAGCAGCCAAGATTCAGTGGCCCATGGCACAGATACGCAGTATTTT.